One and the same sample provided the 13 T cell receptor beta chains below, sequenced in a study of monozygotic twins with cystic fibrosis. Data came from immunoSEQ multiplex PCR; TCRdb stores just in-frame clones and leaves some out. The top ten clones hold 1% to 1.5% of a sample with approximately 24,000 clones, around nine tenths of them seen once. Input material: blood. These receptors originate from a woman in her twenties or thirties with cystic fibrosis.

This chain connects TRBV2 to TRBJ1-2; D is undetermined. The CDR3 contains 14 residues. V was trimmed by 2 bases and J by 5 bases, leaving 12 bases between them. Germline CDR1 is SNHLY and CDR2 is FYNNEI. The CDR3 region is CASSERPTRYGYTF. The CDR3 DNA reads as TGTGCCAGCAGTGAAAGGCCGACGAGGTATGGCTACACCTTC.

This chain uses TRBV7-6 with TRBJ2-1; TRBD2 aligns across 7 bases. This CDR3 has 18 amino acids. The junction had 18 bases not matched to a gene; V was cut back by 5 bases and J by 5 bases. The germline V gene encodes CDR1 SGHVS and CDR2 FNYEAQ. The CDR3 DNA follows: TGTGCCAGCAGCGAAACAACCCCACTGCGAGCGGGAAACAATGAGCAGTTCTTC. This encodes CASSETTPLRAGNNEQFF.

The chain has TRBV15 and TRBJ2-7; 11 bases match TRBD2. Germline CDR1 is LNHNV and CDR2 is YYDKDF (reference sequence). This CDR3 contains 15 residues. V was clipped by 3 bases and J by 4 bases; unmatched bases: 5. CDR3 bases: TGTGCCACCAGCAGCACTACTAGCGGGGGTTACGAGCAGTACTTC. Translated: CATSSTTSGGYEQYF.

The rearrangement uses TRBV5-5 and TRBJ1-4; D call uncertain. CDR1 is SGHKS, CDR2 YYEKEE, per germline (reference sequence). Between the trimmed V and J ends, which lost 2 bases and 5 bases, there was a span of 19 bases. The CDR3 has 17 amino acids. The CDR3 reads CASSLVGFGSRNEKLFF. The CDR3 region has the DNA TGTGCCAGCAGCTTAGTGGGTTTCGGCAGCAGGAATGAAAAACTGTTTTTT. Combining the CDR3 with reference TRBV5-5 and TRBJ1-4 gives the whole variable domain DAGVTQSPTHLIKTRGQQVTLRCSPISGHKSVSWYQQVLGQGPQFIFQYYEKEERGRGNFPDRFSARQFPNYSSELNVNALLLGDSALYLCASSLVGFGSRNEKLFFGSGTQLSVL.

V is TRBV29-1 and J is TRBJ2-7; possibly TRBD2 for D (5 bases). CDR3 length: 17 amino acids. Germline lookup yields CDR1 SQVTM and CDR2 ANQGSEA. V lost 1 base and J lost 0, with 19 bases in between. The CDR3 sequence: CSVEVSGEGFFSYEQYF. CDR3 bases: TGCAGCGTTGAAGTTAGTGGAGAGGGTTTCTTCTCCTACGAGCAGTACTTC.

The chain has TRBV9 and TRBJ2-1; a weak D match, TRBD1 (5 bases). Trimming shortened V by 0 bases and J by 7 bases, and 11 bases separated the two germline ends. The CDR3 runs 14 residues. Germline V gene sequence: CDR1 SGDLS, CDR2 YYNGEE. The CDR3 sequence is CASSVVPRGNEQFF. The CDR3 nucleotides read TGTGCCAGCAGCGTAGTCCCTAGGGGTAATGAGCAGTTCTTC.

This clone was observed a handful of times. The chain combines TRBV14 with TRBJ1-4; possibly TRBD1 for D (5 bases). Trimming cost V 2 bases and J 2 bases, with 9 bases left between them. This CDR3 comprises 15 residues. Germline CDR1 and CDR2: SGHDN and FVKESK. Here the CDR3 DNA reads TGTGCCAGCAGCCAACGAAGACAGACTAATGAAAAACTGTTTTTT. Protein sequence: CASSQRRQTNEKLFF. Full variable domain (outside the CDR3, taken from reference TRBV14 and TRBJ1-4): EAGVTQFPSHSVIEKGQTVTLRCDPISGHDNLYWYRRVMGKEIKFLLHFVKESKQDESGMPNNRFLAERTGGTYSTLKVQPAELEDSGVYFCASSQRRQTNEKLFFGSGTQLSVL.

CDR3 DNA sequence: TGTGCCAGCAGTGACCCGGGGTATGGCACTGAAGCTTTCTTT. Translated, it gives CASSDPGYGTEAFF. This chain joins TRBV2 and TRBJ1-1; the D is unclear. The V gene's germline CDR1 is SNHLY and CDR2 FYNNEI. V was pared by 3 bases and J by 4 bases, with 12 bases between. The CDR3 runs 14 residues.

Note on this clone: The germline gene is not matched at one end of the junction; a read error may be the cause. This chain uses TRBV20-1 with TRBJ2-3; D is ambiguous. Germline V gene data show CDR1 as DFQATT and CDR2 as SNEGSKA (reference sequence). This CDR3 is built from 11 residues. The chain's CDR3 is CLLSGRDTQYF. The DNA of the CDR3 is TGTCTACTTTCCGGTCGGGATACGCAGTATTTT.

In its sample, this clone was seen a few times. In DNA form, the CDR3 reads TGTGCCAGCAGTTCGCCGCTTGACGGCCGCTATGGCTACACCTTC. It yields the protein CASSSPLDGRYGYTF. The chain employs TRBV6-5 and TRBJ1-2; D is undetermined. The CDR3 is made up of 15 amino acids. Germline loops: CDR1 MNHEY, CDR2 SVGAGI. The germline V and J ends were trimmed by 4 bases and 4 bases, with 16 bases remaining between them.

The rearrangement links TRBV11-2 to TRBJ2-7, with 7 bases aligning to TRBD2. Germline lookup yields CDR1 SGHAT and CDR2 FQNNGV. The CDR3 spans 14 residues. V was clipped by 6 bases and J by 2 bases; unmatched bases: 7. The DNA for the CDR3 is TGTGCCAGCAGTCCAAAGCGGGGCCCCTACGAGCAGTACTTC. Protein sequence: CASSPKRGPYEQYF.

This clone appeared a few times. The chain links TRBV15 to TRBJ1-1, with D unclear. V lost 4 bases and J lost 6, with 12 bases in between. The CDR3 length is 13 residues. Germline-derived CDR1 and CDR2 are LNHNV and YYDKDF (reference sequence). This CDR3 reads CATSISREAEAFF. The CDR3 DNA is TGTGCCACCAGCATTTCCCGGGAGGCTGAAGCTTTCTTT.

This clone was seen only a few times. This chain connects TRBV28 to TRBJ1-1; TRBD1 agrees at 7 bases. The CDR3 extends over 14 amino acids. The germline V gene encodes CDR1 MDHEN and CDR2 SYDVKM. J gave up 3 bases and V 6 bases, and 7 bases lay outside the gene matches. The CDR3 loop is CASSSDRVDTEAFF. The CDR3 DNA reads as TGTGCCAGCAGCTCAGACAGGGTGGACACTGAAGCTTTCTTT.